These 8 T cell receptor beta chains share one sample of origin, sequenced in a study of low-dose radiotherapy and immunotherapy resistance in tumors. First-strand cDNA used TRAV- and TRBV-specific primers, covering alpha and beta chains. The authors ran about 21 PCR cycles to amplify TCRs with a constant-region primer and V-primer adapter. TCRdb re-derived calls from the reads in MiXCR, one entry per CDR3 protein. The sample comprises 60,000 to 90,000 distinct CDR3 sequences, approximately 31% of which are singletons, and approximately 12% rests with the top ten. Time point: before trial treatment. Sequencing was performed on PBMCs, taken before treatment. The source is a female donor with ovarian cancer.

The V call is TRBV20-1, the J call TRBJ2-6, with 9 bases fitting TRBD1. The CDR3 covers 17 residues. The germline V gene encodes CDR1 DFQATT and CDR2 SNEGSKA (reference sequence). Unmatched junction bases numbered 9, after V lost 6 bases and J lost 0 bases. The CDR3 sequence is CSANTGTGSSGANVLTF. The DNA of the CDR3 is TGCAGTGCAAACACCGGGACAGGGAGCTCTGGGGCCAACGTCCTGACTTTC.

This clonotype was seen many times. The V gene is TRBV27, the J gene TRBJ2-5; 12 positions agree with TRBD2. Germline V lookup: CDR1 MNHEY, CDR2 SMNVEV (reference sequence). The V gene end was trimmed by 4 bases and the J gene end by 6 bases; junction bases not matched to a gene: 9. The CDR3 sequence is 16 residues long. The CDR3 DNA follows: TGTGCCAGCAGTTCGCGATGGACTAGCGGGGAAAAGACCCAGTACTTC. Its protein is CASSSRWTSGEKTQYF.

Many counts were recorded for this clonotype. The chain carries TRBV19 and TRBJ1-2; perhaps TRBD1 as D (6 bases). Trimming cost V 5 bases and J 8 bases, with 15 bases left between them. CDR1 is LNHDA and CDR2 is SQIVND in the germline V gene (reference sequence). The CDR3 sequence is 13 residues long. This CDR3 reads CASSVRGAGGYTF. The CDR3 bases are TGTGCCAGTAGTGTTCGGGGGGCGGGCGGCTACACCTTC. Variable domain in full (rest from reference TRBV19 and TRBJ1-2): DGGITQSPKYLFRKEGQNVTLSCEQNLNHDAMYWYRQDPGQGLRLIYYSQIVNDFQKGDIAEGYSVSREKKESFPLTVTSAQKNPTAFYLCASSVRGAGGYTFGSGTRLTVV.

This clonotype was picked up many times. V gene TRBV6-2 or TRBV6-3 combines with J gene TRBJ2-5; D gene uncertain. The CDR3 has 13 residues. V shed 5 bases and J shed 0 bases, with 7 bases lying between them. Germline assignment: CDR1 MNHEY and CDR2 SVGEGT. The CDR3 sequence: CASSQSDQETQYF. CDR3 bases: TGTGCCAGCAGTCAGTCAGACCAAGAGACCCAGTACTTC.

This clonotype was seen repeatedly, ten times or more. V usage is TRBV12-3 or TRBV12-4 and J usage is TRBJ1-5; weak D call: TRBD1 (6 bases). The CDR3 has 15 amino acids. V lost 5 bases and J 0 bases, leaving 11 bases between the germline ends. CDR3 amino acids: CASSRDRSSNQPQHF. The DNA of the CDR3 is TGTGCCAGCAGTCGTGACAGGAGTAGCAATCAGCCCCAGCATTTT.

This clonotype was counted ten times or more. This chain joins TRBV6-4 and TRBJ2-1; the D call may be TRBD1 or TRBD2 (5 bases each). This CDR3 is 13 amino acids long. The V gene lost 6 bases and the J gene lost 6 bases, with 12 bases spanning the gap. Germline V gene data show CDR1 as MRHNA and CDR2 as SNTAGT. The CDR3 bases are TGTGCCAGCAGCCCCCGGGGCCTCAATGAGCAGTTCTTC. Its translation: CASSPRGLNEQFF.

This clonotype was detected ten times or more. The J gene is TRBJ1-1, the V gene TRBV28; TRBD1 matches 10 bases. Germline-derived CDR1 and CDR2 are MDHEN and SYDVKM. With V trimmed by 10 bases and J by 1 base, 3 bases remained unmatched. The CDR3 is 13 amino acids. CDR3 in DNA: TGTGCCATTGACAGGGGGCGGAACACTGAAGCTTTCTTT. This gives the protein CAIDRGRNTEAFF. Based on the CDR3 plus reference TRBV28 and TRBJ1-1, the full variable domain is DVKVTQSSRYLVKRTGEKVFLECVQDMDHENMFWYRQDPGLGLRLIYFSYDVKMKEKGDIPEGYSVSREKKERFSLILESASTNQTSMYLCAIDRGRNTEAFFGQGTRLTVV.

Many counts were recorded for this clonotype. The V gene is TRBV7-9, the J gene TRBJ2-7; the D gene is possibly TRBD2 (6 bases). This CDR3 has 13 amino acids. The V gene's germline CDR1 is SEHNR and CDR2 FQNEAQ (reference sequence). V shed 4 bases and J shed 4 bases, with 11 bases lying between them. The CDR3 DNA reads as TGTGCCAGCAGCTACCGAGGAGGGTACGAGCAGTACTTC. Protein: CASSYRGGYEQYF.